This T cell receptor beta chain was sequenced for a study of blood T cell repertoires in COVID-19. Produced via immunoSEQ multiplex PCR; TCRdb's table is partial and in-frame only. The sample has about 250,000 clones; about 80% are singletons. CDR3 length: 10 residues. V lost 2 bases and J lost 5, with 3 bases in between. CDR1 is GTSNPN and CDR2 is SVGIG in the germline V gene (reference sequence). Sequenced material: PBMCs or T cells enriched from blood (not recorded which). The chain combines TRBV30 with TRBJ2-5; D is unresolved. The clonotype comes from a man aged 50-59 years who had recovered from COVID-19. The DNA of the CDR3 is TGTGCCTGGAGTCGTGAGACCCAGTACTTC. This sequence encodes CAWSRETQYF.